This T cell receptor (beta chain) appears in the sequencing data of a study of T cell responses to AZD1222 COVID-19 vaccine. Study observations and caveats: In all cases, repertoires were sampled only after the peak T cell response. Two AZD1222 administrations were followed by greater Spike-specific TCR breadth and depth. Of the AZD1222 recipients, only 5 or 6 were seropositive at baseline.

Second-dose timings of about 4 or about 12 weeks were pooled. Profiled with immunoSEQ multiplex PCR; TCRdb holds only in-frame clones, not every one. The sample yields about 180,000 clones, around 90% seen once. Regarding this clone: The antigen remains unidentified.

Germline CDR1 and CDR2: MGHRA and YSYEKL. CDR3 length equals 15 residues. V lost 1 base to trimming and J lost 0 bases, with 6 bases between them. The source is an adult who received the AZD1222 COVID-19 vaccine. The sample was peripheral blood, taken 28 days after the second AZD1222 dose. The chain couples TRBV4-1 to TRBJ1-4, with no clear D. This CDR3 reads CASSQGRATNEKLFF. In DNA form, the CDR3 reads TGCGCCAGCAGCCAAGGTCGCGCAACTAATGAAAAACTGTTTTTT.